This TCR beta chain appears in the sequencing data of a study of T cells after somatic rescue of genetic block. Unmatched junction bases numbered 3, after V lost 3 bases and J lost 3 bases. This CDR3 region has 15 residues. Germline CDR1 reads SGDLS; CDR2 reads YYNGEE. Method: immunoSEQ multiplex PCR; TCRdb's copy keeps in-frame clones and lacks some. The sample contains around 67,000 clones, approximately 91% of which appear only once. Material for sequencing was peripheral blood mononuclear cells (PBMCs). The chain couples TRBV9 to TRBJ2-7, with 13 bases fitting TRBD2. This clonotype originated in a man aged 30-40 years. DNA of the CDR3: TGTGCCAGCAGCGAGGGACTAGCGGGGCTCTACGAGCAGTACTTC. This codes for CASSEGLAGLYEQYF.